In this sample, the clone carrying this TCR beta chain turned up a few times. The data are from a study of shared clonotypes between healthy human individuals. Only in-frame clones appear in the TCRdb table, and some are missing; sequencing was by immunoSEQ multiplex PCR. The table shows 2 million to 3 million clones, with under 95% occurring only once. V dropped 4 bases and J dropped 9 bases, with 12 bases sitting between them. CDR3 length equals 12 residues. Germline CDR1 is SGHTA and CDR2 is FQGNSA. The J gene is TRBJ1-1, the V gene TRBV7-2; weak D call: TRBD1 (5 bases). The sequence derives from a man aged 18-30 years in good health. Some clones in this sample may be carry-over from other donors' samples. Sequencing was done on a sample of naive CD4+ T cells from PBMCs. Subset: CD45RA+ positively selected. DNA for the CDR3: TGTGCCAGCAGCTCACGGGACTTTAAAGCTTTCTTT. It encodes CASSSRDFKAFF.